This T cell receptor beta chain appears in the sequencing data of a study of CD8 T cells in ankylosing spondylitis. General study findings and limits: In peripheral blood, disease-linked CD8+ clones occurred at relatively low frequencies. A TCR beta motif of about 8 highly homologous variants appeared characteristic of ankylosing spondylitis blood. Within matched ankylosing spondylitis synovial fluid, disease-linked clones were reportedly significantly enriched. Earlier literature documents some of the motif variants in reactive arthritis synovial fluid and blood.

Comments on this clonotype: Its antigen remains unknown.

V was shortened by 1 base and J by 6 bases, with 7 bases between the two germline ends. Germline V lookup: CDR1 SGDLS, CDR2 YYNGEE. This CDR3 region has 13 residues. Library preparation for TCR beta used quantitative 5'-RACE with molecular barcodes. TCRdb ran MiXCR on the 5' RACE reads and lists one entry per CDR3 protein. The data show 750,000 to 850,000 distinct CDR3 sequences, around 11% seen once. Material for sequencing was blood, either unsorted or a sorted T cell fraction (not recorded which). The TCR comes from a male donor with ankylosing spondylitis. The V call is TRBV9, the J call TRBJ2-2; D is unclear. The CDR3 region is CASSVRSAGELFF. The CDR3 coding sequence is TGTGCCAGCAGCGTACGCTCTGCCGGGGAGCTGTTTTTT.